A selection of T cell receptor beta chains follows, all from one sample in a study of post-analysis software for immune sequencing data. A single record per CDR3 protein comes from TCRdb applying MiXCR to the PCR reads. Among a few hundred thousand distinct CDR3 sequences listed, around 40% were seen once. Specimen: blood. The receptor set was obtained from a girl between 5 and 17 years old with multiple sclerosis. Each CDR3 is given with its conserved first and last residue. Each record gives: clone size, CDR3 length, J gene, D gene, V gene, CDR3 DNA, CDR3 protein. The D gene is left open where the match is weak. Clone size, where shown, is once, few, many, or a class for clones that have expanded.

.	15	TRBJ2-5	TRBD2	TRBV5-1	TGCGCCAGCAGCTTGAATAGCGGGAGTATCGAGACCCAGTACTTC	CASSLNSGSIETQYF
.	16	TRBJ2-7	.	TRBV5-1	TGCGCCAGCAGCTTGGCAGGGGATCGATTCTCCTACGAGCAGTACTTC	CASSLAGDRFSYEQYF
few	15	TRBJ2-1	TRBD1	TRBV12-3/TRBV12-4	TGTGCCAGCAGTTTAGGGGGACAGGCCTACAATGAGCAGTTCTTC	CASSLGGQAYNEQFF
.	15	TRBJ2-4	TRBD2	TRBV4-2	TGTGCCAGCAGCTCGGCCTTAGCGGGAGGAAACATTCAGTACTTC	CASSSALAGGNIQYF
.	13	TRBJ2-7	.	TRBV20-1	TGCAGTGCGAGAGATGTAAGTTCCTACGAGCAGTACTTC	CSARDVSSYEQYF
.	13	TRBJ2-4	.	TRBV5-1	TGCGCCAGCAGCTTAAACGAGAAAAACATTCAGTACTTC	CASSLNEKNIQYF
.	15	TRBJ1-1	.	TRBV28	TGTGCCAGCACCGCCGCCGGGACGGAGAACACTGAAGCTTTCTTT	CASTAAGTENTEAFF
.	14	TRBJ2-5	TRBD1	TRBV5-6	TGTGCCAGCAGCGTCGGGACAGGCCAAGAGACCCAGTACTTC	CASSVGTGQETQYF
once	16	TRBJ2-7	TRBD1	TRBV7-2	TGTGCCAGCAACCGCTACGGTGGGACAGGGATTTACGAGCAGTACTTC	CASNRYGGTGIYEQYF
many	14	TRBJ2-1	.	TRBV7-2	TGTGCCAGCAGCTCACCGCAGGCCTACAATGAGCAGTTCTTC	CASSSPQAYNEQFF
.	10	TRBJ2-4	.	TRBV20-1	TGCAGTGCTAGCGGGGACCCAGTGTACTTC	CSASGDPVYF
.	15	TRBJ2-3	.	TRBV5-1	TGCGCCAGCAGCTTGAAGGGGGTCGGCACAGATACGCAGTATTTT	CASSLKGVGTDTQYF
.	14	TRBJ2-7	TRBD2	TRBV29-1	TGCAGCGTCACCCCGGAGCGGGAAATCTACGAGCAGTACTTC	CSVTPEREIYEQYF
.	14	TRBJ1-4	TRBD1	TRBV12-3/TRBV12-4	TGTGCCAGCCGCTCGGGACAGGGGTCCTTAAAACTGTTTTTT	CASRSGQGSLKLFF
.	13	TRBJ1-2	.	TRBV30	TGTGCCTACTTTCGAGGGGAATACTATGGCTACACCTTC	CAYFRGEYYGYTF
.	16	TRBJ2-1	.	TRBV12-3/TRBV12-4	TGTGCCAGCACCCTGGACCCTCAAAGCGGCATCCATGAGCAGTTCTTC	CASTLDPQSGIHEQFF
once	15	TRBJ2-7	.	TRBV28	TGTGCCAGCAGAAATCGACAGGGAGGAGACTACGAGCAGTACTTC	CASRNRQGGDYEQYF
.	11	TRBJ2-1	.	TRBV20-1	TGCAGTACTACCGGGGACAATGAGCAGTTCTTC	CSTTGDNEQFF
.	15	TRBJ2-1	TRBD2	TRBV20-1	TGCAGTGCTGCAACGTGGATAGCGGGAAGGTTTGAGCAGTTCTTC	CSAATWIAGRFEQFF
.	16	TRBJ2-1	TRBD2	TRBV20-1	TGCAGTGCTAGAGTTTCGGGGGGACTAGCCGATAATGAGCAGTTCTTC	CSARVSGGLADNEQFF
.	15	TRBJ2-3	.	TRBV10-3	TGTGCCATCAGTAAGTCGGGGGACTTCACAGATACGCAGTATTTT	CAISKSGDFTDTQYF
.	9	TRBJ1-1	.	TRBV4-3	TGCGCCAGCAGAGACGAGGCTTTCTTT	CASRDEAFF
.	15	TRBJ2-3	.	TRBV4-1	TGCGCCAGCAGCCAAGAGGGGGACATTACAGATACGCAGTATTTT	CASSQEGDITDTQYF
.	14	TRBJ2-7	.	TRBV27	TGTGCCAGCAGTTTATCAATAGCCGACTACGAGCAGTACTTC	CASSLSIADYEQYF
.	13	TRBJ2-7	.	TRBV7-9	TGTGCCAGCAGCTACCGACAGTCCTACGAGCAGTACTTC	CASSYRQSYEQYF
.	11	TRBJ2-7	TRBD2	TRBV20-1	TGCAGTGGCGGGAGAGTCGACGAGCAGTACTTC	CSGGRVDEQYF